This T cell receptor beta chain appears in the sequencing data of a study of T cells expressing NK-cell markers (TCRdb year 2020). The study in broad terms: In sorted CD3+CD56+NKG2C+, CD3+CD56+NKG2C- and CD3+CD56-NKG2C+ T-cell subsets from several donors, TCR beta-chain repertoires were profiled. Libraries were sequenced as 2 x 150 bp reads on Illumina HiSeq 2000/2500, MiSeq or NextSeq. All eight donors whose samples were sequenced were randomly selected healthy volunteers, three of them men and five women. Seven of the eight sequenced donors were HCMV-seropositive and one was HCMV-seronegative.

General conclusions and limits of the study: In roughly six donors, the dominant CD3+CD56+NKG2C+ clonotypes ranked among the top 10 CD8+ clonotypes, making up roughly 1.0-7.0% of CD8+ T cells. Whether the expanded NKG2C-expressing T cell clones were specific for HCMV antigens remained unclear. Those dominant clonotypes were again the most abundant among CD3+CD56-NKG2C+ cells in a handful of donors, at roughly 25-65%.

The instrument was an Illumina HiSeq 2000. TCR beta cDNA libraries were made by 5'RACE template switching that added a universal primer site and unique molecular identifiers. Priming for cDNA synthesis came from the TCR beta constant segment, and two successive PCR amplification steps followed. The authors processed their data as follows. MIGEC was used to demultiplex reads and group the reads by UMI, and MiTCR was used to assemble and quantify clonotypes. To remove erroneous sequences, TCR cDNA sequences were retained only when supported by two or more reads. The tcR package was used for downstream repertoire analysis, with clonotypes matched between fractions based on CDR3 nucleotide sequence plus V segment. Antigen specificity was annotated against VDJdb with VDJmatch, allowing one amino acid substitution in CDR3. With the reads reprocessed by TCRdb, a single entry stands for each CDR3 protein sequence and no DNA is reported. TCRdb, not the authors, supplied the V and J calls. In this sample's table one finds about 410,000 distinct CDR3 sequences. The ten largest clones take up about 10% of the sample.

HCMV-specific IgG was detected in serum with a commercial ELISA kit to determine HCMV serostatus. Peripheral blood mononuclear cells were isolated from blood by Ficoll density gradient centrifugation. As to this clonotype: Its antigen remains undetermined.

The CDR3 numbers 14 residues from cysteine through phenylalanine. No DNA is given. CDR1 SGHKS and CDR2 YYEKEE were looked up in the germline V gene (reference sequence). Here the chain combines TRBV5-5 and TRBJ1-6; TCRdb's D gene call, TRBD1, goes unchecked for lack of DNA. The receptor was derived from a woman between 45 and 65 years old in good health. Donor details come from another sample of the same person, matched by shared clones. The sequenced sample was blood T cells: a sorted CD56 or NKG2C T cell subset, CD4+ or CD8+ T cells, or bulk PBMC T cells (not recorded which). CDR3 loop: CASSLDPGNSPLHF. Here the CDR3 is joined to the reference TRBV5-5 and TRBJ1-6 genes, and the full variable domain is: DAGVTQSPTHLIKTRGQQVTLRCSPISGHKSVSWYQQVLGQGPQFIFQYYEKEERGRGNFPDRFSARQFPNYSSELNVNALLLGDSALYLCASSLDPGNSPLHFGNGTRLTVT.